This T cell receptor beta chain was captured in a study of blood T cell repertoires in COVID-19. Sequenced by immunoSEQ multiplex PCR; TCRdb stores in-frame clones only, minus some. The table records over 150,000 clones, approximately 91% of them present only once. This CDR3 is 15 amino acids long. CDR1 SGHTS and CDR2 YDEGEE come from the germline V gene. V lost 5 bases and J 4 bases, leaving 15 bases between the germline ends. V gene TRBV5-8 combines with J gene TRBJ1-4; D gene uncertain. Material: peripheral blood. The TCR sequence derives from a man between 18 and 29 years old with COVID-19, enrolled during active disease. The CDR3 nucleotides are TGTGCCAGCAGTACGCTTCCCGAGGGTAATGAAAAACTGTTTTTT. This encodes CASSTLPEGNEKLFF.